The table lists the clone carrying this T cell receptor (beta chain) with a count of one. The germline gene is not matched at one end of the junction; a read error may be the cause. As handled by the study authors: Counts of nucleated cells, estimated from reference gene primer amplification, were obtained. Repertoires were generated with immunoSEQ multiplex PCR, while TCRdb's copy carries only in-frame clones and drops some. V, J and clone size are taken as reported in that table, and D and trimming were inferred from the DNA itself. The table records about 84,000 clones, around 79% of them present only once. The sample is drawn from a study of blood T cell repertoires in COVID-19. Study in general: Specimens from acute and convalescent COVID-19 originated in the United States, Italy and Spain. From T cells, B-cell-depleted T cells, or PBMCs came the material, which was cDNA or gDNA.

The CDR3 sequence is 13 residues long. Germline CDR1 and CDR2: SSHAT and FNYEAQ (reference sequence). The sequence was obtained from a middle-aged man with active or convalescent COVID-19. Source material: peripheral blood. The chain links TRBV7-7 to TRBJ2-7; 8 positions match TRBD2. The CDR3 is CASSATGGDEQYF. CDR3 DNA sequence: TGTGCTAGCAGCGCAACGGGGGGGGACGAGCAGTACTTC.